Presented here are 13 T cell receptor beta chains from one specimen sequenced in a study of preoperative IRX-2 immunotherapy in early breast cancer. Described treatment: preoperative locoregional IRX-2 cytokine immunotherapy. TCRdb keeps only in-frame clones here, not all; method: immunoSEQ multiplex PCR. The table includes roughly 5,300 clones, 73% detected once. The sequences come from tumor tissue, collected before IRX-2 immunotherapy. The receptors come from a human donor with breast cancer.

By sample fraction, this clone is medium-sized (0.01 to 0.1%). This sequence joins TRBV14 and TRBJ2-7; no clear D. This CDR3 contains 14 residues. V lost 4 bases to trimming and J lost 3 bases, with 13 bases between them. The V gene's germline CDR1 is SGHDN and CDR2 FVKESK. The CDR3 region has the DNA TGTGCCAGCAGCCCTACTTCAGGTATCTACGAGCAGTACTTC. Amino acids: CASSPTSGIYEQYF.

The rearrangement links TRBV30 to TRBJ1-2, with TRBD1 identical over 7 bases. V was clipped by 4 bases and J by 7 bases; unmatched bases: 9. Germline V gene sequence: CDR1 GTSNPN, CDR2 SVGIG (reference sequence). The CDR3 runs 13 residues. The CDR3 spells CAWIRDRESGYTF. In DNA form, the CDR3 reads TGTGCCTGGATTCGAGACAGGGAGAGTGGCTACACCTTC.

The chain links TRBV5-1 to TRBJ2-2; a weak D match, TRBD2 (6 bases). Trimming shortened V by 4 bases and J by 2 bases, and 15 bases separated the two germline ends. Germline V CDR1 and CDR2: SGHRS, YFSETQ. CDR3 length: 16 residues. The CDR3 nucleotides are TGCGCCAGCAGCCCCCTCTTCGGGGGAAACACCGGGGAGCTGTTTTTT. This codes for CASSPLFGGNTGELFF.

The rearrangement links TRBV7-2 to TRBJ1-5; 11 nucleotides line up with TRBD1. The CDR3 contains 17 residues. Per the germline V gene, CDR1 is SGHTA and CDR2 is FQGNSA. V gave up 5 bases and J gave up 9 bases; unmatched junction bases: 15. CDR3 amino acids: CASSRGQGAPVVRPQHF. DNA of the CDR3: TGTGCCAGCAGCAGAGGACAGGGGGCGCCAGTGGTCCGGCCCCAGCATTTT. Supplemented by reference TRBV7-2 and TRBJ1-5, the full variable domain reads GAGVSQSPSNKVTEKGKDVELRCDPISGHTALYWYRQSLGQGLEFLIYFQGNSAPDKSGLPSDRFSAERTGGSVSTLTIQRTQQEDSAVYLCASSRGQGAPVVRPQHFGDGTRLSIL.

The genes are TRBV19 and TRBJ2-7, with 11 bases aligning to TRBD2. Germline loops: CDR1 LNHDA, CDR2 SQIVND (reference sequence). J lost 6 bases, V lost 6 bases, and 7 bases had no gene match. The CDR3 consists of 14 residues. The CDR3, as DNA: TGTGCCAGTAGGCCACTAGCGGGAGATGGCGAGCAGTACTTC. The encoded protein is CASRPLAGDGEQYF. The full variable domain, completed using reference TRBV19 and TRBJ2-7, is DGGITQSPKYLFRKEGQNVTLSCEQNLNHDAMYWYRQDPGQGLRLIYYSQIVNDFQKGDIAEGYSVSREKKESFPLTVTSAQKNPTAFYLCASRPLAGDGEQYFGPGTRLTVT.

This clone was seen a few times. The chain combines TRBV1 with TRBJ2-7; the table's TRBD2 call for D was not verified on the DNA. TRBV1 is labeled a pseudogene. This CDR3 is 15 amino acids long. CDR3 DNA: TGCGCCAGCAGCCAAGAGGGCCGGGGGTTTTACGAGCAGTACTTC. This codes for CASSQEGRGFYEQYF.

This clone was found once. This chain uses TRBV6-8 with TRBJ2-7; 10 bases match TRBD1. The CDR3 spans 13 residues. The V gene's germline CDR1 is MNHGY and CDR2 SAAAGT. V was pared by 5 bases and J by 7 bases, with 5 bases of the junction left unmatched. CDR3 sequence: CASSRQGAGEQYF. CDR3 in DNA: TGTGCCAGCAGTCGACAGGGGGCAGGAGAGCAGTACTTC.

The chain employs TRBV5-1 and TRBJ2-6; D is unresolved. Germline assignment: CDR1 SGHRS and CDR2 YFSETQ. Trimming removed 1 base from V and 0 bases from J, with 5 bases in between. CDR3 length: 15 amino acids. The CDR3: CASSLIGSGANVLTF. DNA for the CDR3: TGCGCCAGCAGCTTGATAGGCTCTGGGGCCAACGTCCTGACTTTC.

The rearrangement joins TRBV6-8 to TRBJ2-2, with unresolved D. V dropped 7 bases and J dropped 0 bases, with 9 bases sitting between them. Germline CDR1 MNHGY, CDR2 SAAAGT. This CDR3 has 14 residues. CDR3 nucleotide sequence: TGTGCCAGCAAGACGGCGCCGAACACCGGGGAGCTGTTTTTT. It yields the protein CASKTAPNTGELFF.

With regard to this clone: Some base could not be read or is ambiguous, and its residue is marked X. The V gene is TRBV11-3, the J gene TRBJ2-5, with D maybe TRBD1 (6 bases). Germline assignment: CDR1 SGHNT and CDR2 YENEEA. The CDR3 has 17 amino acids. V lost 3 bases and J 1 base, leaving 18 bases between the germline ends. CDR3 in DNA: TGTGCCAGCAGCTTTGGACGGGCTGGGACACYCCAAGAGACCCAGTACTTC. Translating it yields CASSFGRAGTXQETQYF.

V gene TRBV11-1 combines with J gene TRBJ2-2; D is possibly TRBD1 (5 bases). CDR3 length: 14 amino acids. The V and J ends lost 5 bases and 6 bases respectively, with 13 bases between them. Germline CDR1 SGHAT, CDR2 FQDESV (reference sequence). The CDR3 region has the DNA TGTGCCAGCAGCCAGGGTTTAGCCTCCGGGGAGCTGTTTTTT. As protein: CASSQGLASGELFF.

The rearrangement links TRBV22-1 to TRBJ1-3; the table gives TRBD1 as D, unverified against the DNA. TRBV22-1 is a pseudogene segment. The CDR3 spans 15 residues. The CDR3 DNA follows: TGTGCCAGCACCCCGGGACATTCCTCTGGAAACACCATATATTTT. Protein sequence: CASTPGHSSGNTIYF.

This clone is judged medium-sized. The chain couples TRBV29-1 to TRBJ2-2; perhaps TRBD1 as D (5 bases). Germline values: CDR1 SQVTM, CDR2 ANQGSEA. V was trimmed by 3 bases and J by 2 bases, leaving 10 bases between them. CDR3 length equals 14 residues. This chain's CDR3 is CSVDARGNTGELFF. CDR3 coding DNA: TGCAGCGTTGATGCTAGGGGTAACACCGGGGAGCTGTTTTTT.